The 4 T cell receptor beta chains below were found in one sample sequenced in a study of blood T cell repertoires in COVID-19. Sequencing used immunoSEQ multiplex PCR; TCRdb keeps in-frame clones, though not all of them. This sample carries some 53,000 clones, 70% to 90% of them seen once, and the ten largest clones take around 13%. The source material was peripheral blood. The receptors were gathered from a man in his 70s with acute or convalescent COVID-19.

This clone has a single count. The chain combines TRBV19 with TRBJ2-1; D possibly corresponds to TRBD1 (5 bases). Germline V gene lookup returns CDR1 LNHDA and CDR2 SQIVND (reference sequence). With 5 bases removed from V and 7 bases from J, the gap between germline ends came to 12 bases. The CDR3 length is 13 residues. The DNA of the CDR3 is TGTGCCAGTAGTTCAGAAAAGGGGAATGAGCAGTTCTTC. It translates to CASSSEKGNEQFF.

The chain employs TRBV28 and TRBJ1-2; possible D gene TRBD1, 5 bases. Germline CDR1 and CDR2: MDHEN and SYDVKM. CDR3 length: 10 residues. The V gene lost 10 bases and the J gene lost 7 bases, with 10 bases spanning the gap. The CDR3 sequence is CATEGAGYTF. The DNA of the CDR3 is TGTGCCACAGAAGGGGCTGGCTACACCTTC.

This chain uses TRBV6-2 or TRBV6-3 with TRBJ1-1; D call uncertain. This CDR3 spans 16 amino acids. Germline assignment: CDR1 MNHEY and CDR2 SVGEGT. V dropped 0 bases and J dropped 6 bases, with 17 bases sitting between them. For the CDR3, the DNA is TGTGCCAGCAGTTACTCGTCCAGAACTCAGGCACCTGAAGCTTTCTTT. This codes for CASSYSSRTQAPEAFF.

This clone was seen a handful of times. The chain has TRBV20-1 and TRBJ1-2; the D gene is possibly TRBD1 (5 bases). Germline V CDR1 and CDR2: DFQATT, SNEGSKA (reference sequence). The CDR3 is made up of 11 amino acids. Trimming stripped 6 bases from V and 6 bases from J, with 11 bases between. This CDR3 is CSANQGNGYTF. The CDR3 DNA sequence: TGCAGTGCCAACCAGGGAAATGGCTACACCTTC.